The next 6 T cell receptor beta chains were all read from a single sample in a study of T cell responses to AZD1222 COVID-19 vaccine. TCRdb's table, derived via immunoSEQ multiplex PCR, lists solely in-frame clones and lacks some. Of under 150,000 clones in the sample, 70% to 90% were seen once. Sequenced material: peripheral blood, taken on day 0 of AZD1222 vaccination. The receptors were sampled from an adult in good health.

This chain connects TRBV5-5 to TRBJ2-1; the match to TRBD1 covers 10 bases. The J segment lost 3 bases and the V segment lost 0 bases, leaving 0 bases of the junction unmatched. The CDR3 extends over 15 amino acids. Germline CDR1 is SGHKS and CDR2 is YYEKEE (reference sequence). The CDR3 reads CASSLGDRGYNEQFF. CDR3 sequence (DNA): TGTGCCAGCAGCTTGGGGGACAGGGGCTACAATGAGCAGTTCTTC.

The rearrangement uses TRBV11-2 and TRBJ2-5, with TRBD2 matching 7 bases. Germline CDR1 SGHAT, CDR2 FQNNGV. Trimming cost V 5 bases and J 5 bases; bases outside gene matches: 8. The CDR3 has 14 residues. Here the CDR3 reads CASSPGGGWETQYF. CDR3 DNA sequence: TGTGCCAGCAGCCCGGGGGGTGGTTGGGAGACCCAGTACTTC.

The rearrangement links TRBV7-6 to TRBJ1-3; tentative D call: TRBD1 (5 bases). CDR1 SGHVS and CDR2 FNYEAQ come from the germline V gene. The CDR3 contains 14 residues. The V gene lost 5 bases and the J gene lost 0 bases, with 8 bases spanning the gap. The CDR3 DNA reads as TGTGCCAGCAGCCGGGGCAACTCTGGAAACACCATATATTTT. Translating gives CASSRGNSGNTIYF.

The chain is built from TRBV5-8 and TRBJ2-1, with TRBD2 as a possible D gene (6 bases). The CDR3 runs 17 residues. CDR1 is SGHTS and CDR2 is YDEGEE in the germline V gene. Trimming took off 4 bases at V and 4 bases at J, with 21 bases between the two ends. CDR3 sequence (DNA): TGTGCCAGCAGCCCCAGCACCGGGACTCGACCTTACAATGAGCAGTTCTTC. Amino acids: CASSPSTGTRPYNEQFF.

This clone appeared once. The gene calls are TRBV29-1 and TRBJ1-2; D not certain. Germline CDR1 is SQVTM and CDR2 is ANQGSEA. Trimming stripped 4 bases from V and 8 bases from J, with 11 bases between. The CDR3 totals 11 residues. The CDR3 reads CSVVSPAGYTF. CDR3 bases: TGCAGCGTTGTAAGCCCAGCGGGCTACACCTTC.

The rearrangement joins TRBV10-2 to TRBJ2-7; tentative D call: TRBD2 (5 bases). CDR3 length: 14 residues. Looked up from germline, CDR1 is WSHSY and CDR2 is SAAADI. Deletions cut 4 bases from V and 0 bases from J, with 10 bases between. Written as DNA, the CDR3 is TGCGCCAGCAGTGCGGACTCTTCCTCCTACGAGCAGTACTTC. It yields the protein CASSADSSSYEQYF.